This TCR beta chain was identified in a study of a mutant IDH1 vaccine in newly diagnosed glioma. Overall study: Weeks 1, 3, 5, 7, 11, 15, 19 and 23 were when patients received their eight vaccinations.

The method was immunoSEQ multiplex PCR; TCRdb's version includes in-frame clones alone and lacks a portion of them. The sample includes about 54,000 clones, about 89% of them seen just once. With 2 bases removed from V and 3 bases from J, the gap between germline ends came to 11 bases. CDR1 is MNHNS, CDR2 SASEGT, per germline. The CDR3 is 14 amino acids. Study findings and constraints: Immune responses induced by vaccination arose in about 93% of the patients.

A remark on this clone: Its antigen remains unidentified.

The time point here: week 23, last vaccination. The study gave 300 ug of mutant IDH1 20-mer peptide per vaccine dose, with topical imiquimod. The sample in question was PBMCs, obtained from a glioma patient whose treatment included an IDH1 peptide vaccine. The rearrangement uses TRBV6-1 and TRBJ2-7; D gene unclear. The TCR sequence derives from a man aged 35 to 55 with glioma. CDR3 in DNA: TGTGCCAGCAGTGAAAATCAGGATTACTACGAGCAGTACTTC. It encodes CASSENQDYYEQYF.